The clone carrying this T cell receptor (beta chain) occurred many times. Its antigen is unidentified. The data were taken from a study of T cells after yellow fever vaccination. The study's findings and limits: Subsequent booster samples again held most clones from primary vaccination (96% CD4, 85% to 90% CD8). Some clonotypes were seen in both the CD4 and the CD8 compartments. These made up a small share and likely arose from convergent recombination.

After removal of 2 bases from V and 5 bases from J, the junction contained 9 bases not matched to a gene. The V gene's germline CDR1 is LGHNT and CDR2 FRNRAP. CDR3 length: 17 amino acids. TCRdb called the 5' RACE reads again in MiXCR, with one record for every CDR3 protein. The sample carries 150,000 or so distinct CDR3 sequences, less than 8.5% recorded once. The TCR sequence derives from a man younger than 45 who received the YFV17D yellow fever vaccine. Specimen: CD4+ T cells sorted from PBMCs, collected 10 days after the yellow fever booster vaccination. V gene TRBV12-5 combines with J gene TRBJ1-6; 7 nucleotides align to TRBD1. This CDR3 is CASGLPDRESNNSPLHF. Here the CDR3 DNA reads TGTGCTAGTGGTTTGCCCGACAGGGAATCGAATAATTCACCCCTCCACTTT.